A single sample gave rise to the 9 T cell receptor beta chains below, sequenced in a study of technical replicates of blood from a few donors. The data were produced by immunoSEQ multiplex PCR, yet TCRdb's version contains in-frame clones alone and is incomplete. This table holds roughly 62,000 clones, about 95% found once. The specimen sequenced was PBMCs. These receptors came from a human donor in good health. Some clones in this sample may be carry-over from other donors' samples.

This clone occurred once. The CDR3 DNA is TGTGCCTGGACCGCACCGGGGAGAGGGAGTAACACCGGGGAGCTGTTTTTT. Protein product: CAWTAPGRGSNTGELFF. This chain joins TRBV30 and TRBJ2-2; maybe TRBD2 (5 bases). V was pared by 4 bases and J by 2 bases, with 20 bases between. Germline assignment: CDR1 GTSNPN and CDR2 SVGIG (reference sequence). The CDR3 sequence is 17 residues long. The full variable domain, with the rest looked up from reference TRBV30 and TRBJ2-2, is SQTIHQWPATLVQPVGSPLSLECTVEGTSNPNLYWYRQAAGRGLQLLFYSVGIGQISSEVPQNLSASRPQDRQFILSSKKLLLSDSGFYLCAWTAPGRGSNTGELFFGEGSRLTVL.

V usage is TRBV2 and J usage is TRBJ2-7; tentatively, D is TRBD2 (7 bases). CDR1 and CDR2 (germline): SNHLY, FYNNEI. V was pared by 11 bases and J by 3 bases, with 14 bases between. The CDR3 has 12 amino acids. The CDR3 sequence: CAVRGGGYEQYF. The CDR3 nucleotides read TGTGCCGTCCGGGGAGGGGGCTACGAGCAGTACTTC.

This CDR3 is CASSRTSGRETGELFF. The CDR3 DNA sequence: TGCGCCAGCAGCCGGACTAGCGGGAGGGAAACCGGGGAGCTGTTTTTT. This chain links TRBV4-1 with TRBJ2-2; 15 bases line up with TRBD2. CDR1 and CDR2 (germline): MGHRA, YSYEKL. With V trimmed by 4 bases and J by 5 bases, 2 bases remained unmatched. The CDR3 consists of 16 residues.

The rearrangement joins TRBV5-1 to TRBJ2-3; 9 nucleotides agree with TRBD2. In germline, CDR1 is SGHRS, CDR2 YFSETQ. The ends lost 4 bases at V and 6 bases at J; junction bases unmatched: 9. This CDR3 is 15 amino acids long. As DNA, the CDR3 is TGCGCCAGCAGCCCTAGCGGGGTTAGGACGGATACGCAGTATTTT. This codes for CASSPSGVRTDTQYF.

This chain's CDR3 is CASSFPHGDGELFF. CDR3 nucleotide sequence: TGCGCCAGCAGCTTCCCCCACGGGGACGGGGAGCTGTTTTTT. The chain uses TRBV5-1 and TRBJ2-2, with D possibly matching TRBD2 (5 bases). CDR3 length: 14 amino acids. Germline-derived CDR1 and CDR2 are SGHRS and YFSETQ. Trimming shortened V by 2 bases and J by 7 bases, and 12 bases separated the two germline ends.

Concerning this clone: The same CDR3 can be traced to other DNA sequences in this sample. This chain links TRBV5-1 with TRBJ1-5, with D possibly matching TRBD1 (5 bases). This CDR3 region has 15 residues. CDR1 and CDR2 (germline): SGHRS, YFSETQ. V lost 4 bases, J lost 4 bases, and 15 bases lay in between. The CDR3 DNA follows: TGCGCCAGCAGCGCGTCGACAGATCCTAATCAGCCCCAGCATTTT. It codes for CASSASTDPNQPQHF.

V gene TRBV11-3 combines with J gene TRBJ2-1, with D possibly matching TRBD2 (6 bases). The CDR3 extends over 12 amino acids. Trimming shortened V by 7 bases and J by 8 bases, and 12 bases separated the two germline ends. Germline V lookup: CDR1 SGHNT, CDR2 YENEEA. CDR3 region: CASKGRGDEQFF. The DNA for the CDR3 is TGTGCCAGCAAGGGGCGGGGCGATGAGCAGTTCTTC.

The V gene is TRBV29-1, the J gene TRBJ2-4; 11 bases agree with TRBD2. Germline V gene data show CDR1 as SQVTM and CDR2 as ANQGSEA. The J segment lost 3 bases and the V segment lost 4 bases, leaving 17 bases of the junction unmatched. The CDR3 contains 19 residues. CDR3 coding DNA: TGCAGCGTTGGCTCCCTAGCGGGGGGAGGTAATGTAGGCAAAAACATTCAGTACTTC. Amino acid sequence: CSVGSLAGGGNVGKNIQYF.

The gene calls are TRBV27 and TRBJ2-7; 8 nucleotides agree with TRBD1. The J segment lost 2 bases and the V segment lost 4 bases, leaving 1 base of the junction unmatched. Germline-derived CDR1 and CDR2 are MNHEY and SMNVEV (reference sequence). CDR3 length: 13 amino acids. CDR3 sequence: CASSYRGTYEQYF. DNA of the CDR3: TGTGCCAGCAGTTACAGGGGGACCTACGAGCAGTACTTC.